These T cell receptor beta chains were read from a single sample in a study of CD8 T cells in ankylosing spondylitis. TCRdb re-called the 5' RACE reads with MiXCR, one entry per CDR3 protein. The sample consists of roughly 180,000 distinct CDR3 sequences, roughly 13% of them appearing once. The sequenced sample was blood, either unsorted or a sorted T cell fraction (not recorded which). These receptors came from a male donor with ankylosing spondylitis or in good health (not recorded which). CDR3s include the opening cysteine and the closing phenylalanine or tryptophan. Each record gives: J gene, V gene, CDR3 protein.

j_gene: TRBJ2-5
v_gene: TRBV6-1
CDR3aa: CASSDPVGQETQYF

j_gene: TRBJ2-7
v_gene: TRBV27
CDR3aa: CASSLHDGSSYEQYF

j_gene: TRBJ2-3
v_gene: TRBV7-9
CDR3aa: CASSCIGDCLFTDTQYF

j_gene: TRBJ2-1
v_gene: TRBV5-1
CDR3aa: CASSLEPADYNEQFF

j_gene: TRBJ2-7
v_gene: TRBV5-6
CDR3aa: CASSLLAGVEPPAQYF

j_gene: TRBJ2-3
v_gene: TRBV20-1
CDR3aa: CSARDLWEGRGDTQYF

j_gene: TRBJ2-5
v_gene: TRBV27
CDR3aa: CASSLSGGDLPLGTQYF

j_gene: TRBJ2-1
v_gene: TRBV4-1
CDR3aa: CASSPFSGSSYNEQFF

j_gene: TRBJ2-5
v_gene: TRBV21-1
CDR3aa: CASSRWQQETQYF

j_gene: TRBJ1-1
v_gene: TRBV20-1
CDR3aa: CSARRGIEAFF

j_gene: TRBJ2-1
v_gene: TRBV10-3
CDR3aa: CAISELSGRADEQFF

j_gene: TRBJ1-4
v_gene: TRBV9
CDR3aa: CASSSRTGSEKLFF

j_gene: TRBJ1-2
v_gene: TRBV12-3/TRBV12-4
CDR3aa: CASKGGIGQIYPLNYGYTF

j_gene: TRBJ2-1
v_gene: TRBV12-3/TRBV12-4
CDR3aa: CASSPGLNNEQFF

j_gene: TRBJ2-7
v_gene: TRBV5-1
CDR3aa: CASSYGTGTYEQYF

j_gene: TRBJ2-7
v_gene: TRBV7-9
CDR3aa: CASSSLAGTEQYF

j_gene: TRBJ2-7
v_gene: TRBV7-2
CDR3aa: CASSFYRGPYEQYF

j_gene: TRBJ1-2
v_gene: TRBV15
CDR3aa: CATSSSRGINYGYTF

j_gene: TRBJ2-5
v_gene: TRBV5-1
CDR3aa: CASSWGDRGQETQYF

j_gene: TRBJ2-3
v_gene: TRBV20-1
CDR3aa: CSARDGDRGTDTQYF

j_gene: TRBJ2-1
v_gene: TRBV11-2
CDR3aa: CASSLIQGSSYNEQFF